A single sample gave rise to the 3 T cell receptor beta chains below, sequenced in a study of cytotoxic CD8 clonotypes in ibrutinib-treated CLL (dated by TCRdb to about 2021). The time point label, read with the paper, signifies: more than 10 months on ibrutinib. Libraries were constructed by the immunoSEQ multiplex PCR assay. The source is immuneACCESS, and TCRdb retained only in-frame sequences with V and J called. Part of the clones is not carried over; for the studies checked, unresolved V genes explain less than half of this, and the remainder is unexplained. The sample yields some 140,000 clones; approximately 80% were counted once. The leading ten clones occupy 13% of the sample. The specimen comprised PBMCs, sampled after 12 months of ibrutinib treatment. These TCRs come from a human donor with chronic lymphocytic leukemia.

V is TRBV19 and J is TRBJ1-2, with D possibly matching TRBD1 (5 bases). CDR1 and CDR2 (germline): LNHDA, SQIVND (reference sequence). Between the trimmed V and J ends, which lost 5 bases and 4 bases, there was a span of 17 bases. The CDR3 sequence is 15 residues long. The CDR3 loop reads CASSVDRGRLYGYTF. For the CDR3, the DNA is TGTGCCAGTAGTGTTGACCGGGGCCGCCTCTATGGCTACACCTTC.

The genes are TRBV5-1 and TRBJ2-7, with no clear D. Trimming removed 4 bases from V and 3 bases from J, with 20 bases in between. The CDR3 contains 16 residues. The germline CDR1 and CDR2 sequences are SGHRS and YFSETQ. In DNA, the CDR3 is TGCGCCAGCAGCACACAAACGGGTATCGGTGTCTACGAGCAGTACTTC. It codes for CASSTQTGIGVYEQYF.

The CDR3 sequence is CSARGAYGYTF. CDR3 coding DNA: TGCAGTGCTAGAGGGGCGTATGGCTACACCTTC. The chain is built from TRBV20-1 and TRBJ1-2, with D hard to call. Trimming took off 1 base at V and 5 bases at J, with 5 bases between the two ends. Germline V gives CDR1 DFQATT, CDR2 SNEGSKA (reference sequence). The CDR3 loop spans 11 amino acids.